The subject of this entry is one T cell receptor beta chain. Its specific antigen is unknown. There are no base qualities to consult, and no much larger clone falls within one base. The data originate from a study of low-dose radiotherapy and immunotherapy resistance in tumors (dated by TCRdb to about 2022). Broadly, across the study: Patients in Cohort 1 were given 0.5 Gy per fraction every 2 weeks, and the prescribed total PTV dose was 6.5 Gy. Eight patients were included in the translational analysis: three from the first dose cohort and the first five from the second dose cohort. Starting on cycle 1 day 1, patients took 300 mg of aspirin by mouth once daily for four cycles. No randomization into treatment groups was done for the people taking part in the trial. Nivolumab and ipilimumab were both given intravenously, with nivolumab at a 240 mg flat dose every two weeks and ipilimumab at 1 mg/kg every six weeks. Every two weeks, patients got intravenous cyclophosphamide at 200 mg/m2, given one day ahead of each radiation and immunotherapy administration. Patients in Cohort 2 were given 1 Gy per fraction every two weeks, for a total of 13 Gy across 26 weeks.

Sequencer: Illumina HiSeq 2500. First-strand cDNA was synthesized using Superscript III and a set of TRAV- and TRBV-specific primers, so that both TCRalpha and TCRbeta chains were covered. TCRs were amplified for approximately 20 PCR cycles with Phusion, using a constant-region primer paired with the adapter attached to the V primers. The MessageAmp II aRNA Amplification Kit was used to amplify the isolated mRNA, with in vitro transcription run for under 20 hours at 37 degrees C. The Dynabeads mRNA DIRECT Purification Kit was used to isolate mRNA for TCR sequencing. Indexed Illumina adapters were added in a second roughly 26-cycle Phusion PCR, and the resulting products were purified with AMPure XP beads. The authors processed their data as follows. Using custom Perl scripts, TCR sequences that encoded the same protein were pooled, out-of-frame sequences were dropped, and the abundance of each clonotype was calculated. TCR sequences supported by only a single read were excluded from analysis. Repertoire metrics included Shannon entropy, Gini index, clonality, richness, and frequency of TCRs shared between repertoires. The public reads were run again by TCRdb, first through fastp at Q25 and then through MiXCR, and only productive beta chains were kept. Each entry is one CDR3 protein sequence, shown with its most common DNA and genes. The V and J calls, along with clone size, are taken from TCRdb and not from the paper's own processing. The sample records tens of thousands of distinct CDR3 sequences, around a quarter of which are singletons. The ten biggest clones cover over 9% of the sample.

Interpreted using the paper, the time point label stands for: after trial treatment. The treatment or condition label, as the study defines it: LDRT plus nivolumab, ipilimumab, low-dose cyclophosphamide and aspirin (RACIN trial). Donors were enrolled in RACIN, a single-arm phase I dose-escalation trial in which nivolumab, ipilimumab, aspirin, low-dose cyclophosphamide and low-dose radiotherapy were combined. Patients were eligible if they had advanced solid tumors that were TIL-negative. At the junction V is shortened by 0 bases and J by 7 bases, with 10 bases in between. For CDR1 and CDR2, the germline V gene lists LGHNA and YNFKEQ. The CDR3 numbers 15 residues from cysteine through phenylalanine. The entry retains the CDR3 DNA only, 45 bases that are in frame from base 1.

The sequences come from PBMCs, collected after low-dose radiotherapy plus immunotherapy. This receptor chain uses TRBV4-2 and TRBJ1-6; the best D guess is TRBD1, with 5 bases matching. The clonotype comes from a male donor with prostate cancer. The nucleotides read TGTGCCAGCAGCCAAGAGGTCAGGGCCAATTCACCCCTCCACTTT. It is translated as CASSQEVRANSPLHF.